The 9 T cell receptor beta chains listed next were all sequenced from one sample in a study of technical replicates of blood from four donors. Repertoires were generated with immunoSEQ multiplex PCR, while TCRdb's copy carries only in-frame clones and drops some. The sample has over 85,000 clones; almost 97% are singletons. The sample taken for sequencing was T cells isolated from PBMCs. Source of these receptors: a human donor in good health.

V and J are TRBV6-1 and TRBJ1-5; D is unclear. CDR3 length equals 10 residues. V was trimmed by 7 bases and J by 7 bases, leaving 5 bases between them. Germline values: CDR1 MNHNS, CDR2 SASEGT. The CDR3 region has the DNA TGTGCCAGCAATGGCCAGCCCCAGCATTTT. It is translated as CASNGQPQHF.

The rearrangement links TRBV25-1 to TRBJ1-5, with unresolved D. Germline V gene sequence: CDR1 MGHDK, CDR2 SYGVNS. Trimming took 1 base from V and 2 from J, leaving 9 bases between them. The CDR3 sequence is 15 residues long. CDR3 in amino acids: CASSESTSGNQPQHF. CDR3 DNA: TGTGCCAGCAGTGAATCGACTTCAGGCAATCAGCCCCAGCATTTT. Drawing the rest from reference TRBV25-1 and TRBJ1-5, the complete variable domain is EADIYQTPRYLVIGTGKKITLECSQTMGHDKMYWYQQDPGMELHLIHYSYGVNSTEKGDLSSESTVSRIRTEHFPLTLESARPSHTSQYLCASSESTSGNQPQHFGDGTRLSIL.

J is TRBJ2-1 and V is TRBV28, with 14 bases identical to TRBD2. Germline-derived CDR1 and CDR2 are MDHEN and SYDVKM. The junction had 8 bases not matched to a gene; V was cut back by 5 bases and J by 8 bases. The CDR3 totals 16 residues. The CDR3 nucleotides are TGTGCCAGCAGTACTACCGGACTAGCGGGGGGCGATGAGCAGTTCTTC. Residues: CASSTTGLAGGDEQFF. The full variable domain, completed using reference TRBV28 and TRBJ2-1, is DVKVTQSSRYLVKRTGEKVFLECVQDMDHENMFWYRQDPGLGLRLIYFSYDVKMKEKGDIPEGYSVSREKKERFSLILESASTNQTSMYLCASSTTGLAGGDEQFFGPGTRLTVL.

The chain couples TRBV9 to TRBJ2-7; 10 bases are a match to TRBD1. The CDR3 loop spans 15 amino acids. The germline V gene encodes CDR1 SGDLS and CDR2 YYNGEE. The V segment lost 4 bases and the J segment 0 bases; nucleotides outside the gene matches: 4. CDR3 protein: CASSRQGASSYEQYF. The CDR3 nucleotides are TGTGCCAGCAGCCGACAGGGGGCGAGCTCCTACGAGCAGTACTTC. The full variable domain, rest sourced from reference TRBV9 and TRBJ2-7, is DSGVTQTPKHLITATGQRVTLRCSPRSGDLSVYWYQQSLDQGLQFLIQYYNGEERAKGNILERFSAQQFPDLHSELNLSSLELGDSALYFCASSRQGASSYEQYFGPGTRLTVT.

This clone was seen a handful of times. V gene TRBV11-2 combines with J gene TRBJ2-1; 11 nucleotides align to TRBD2. Per the germline V gene, CDR1 is SGHAT and CDR2 is FQNNGV. V was pared by 5 bases and J by 3 bases, with 6 bases of the junction left unmatched. There are 16 residues in the CDR3. The CDR3, as DNA: TGTGCCAGCAGCCAGGGACTAGCGGTATACTACAATGAGCAGTTCTTC. This translates into CASSQGLAVYYNEQFF.

The gene calls are TRBV11-2 and TRBJ2-7, with TRBD1 identical over 10 bases. Trimming took 5 bases from V and 6 from J; bases not matched to a gene: 10. CDR1 and CDR2 from the germline V gene are SGHAT and FQNNGV. The CDR3 is 15 amino acids. CDR3 bases: TGTGCCAGCAGCCCCGGACCGGGACAGGGGTTCGAGCAGTACTTC. The encoded protein is CASSPGPGQGFEQYF.

The chain employs TRBV5-1 and TRBJ2-1; D possibly corresponds to TRBD2 (6 bases). Germline V gives CDR1 SGHRS, CDR2 YFSETQ. V lost 0 bases to trimming and J lost 2 bases, with 12 bases between them. The CDR3 covers 16 residues. The CDR3 protein is CASSLGNGGAYNEQFF. CDR3 nucleotide sequence: TGCGCCAGCAGCTTGGGAAATGGCGGGGCCTACAATGAGCAGTTCTTC.

The chain employs TRBV27 and TRBJ2-3; 8 nucleotides align to TRBD2. V lost 6 bases to trimming and J lost 0 bases; unmatched junction nucleotides: 11. This CDR3 has 17 amino acids. The germline V gene has CDR1 MNHEY and CDR2 SMNVEV (reference sequence). Written as DNA, the CDR3 is TGTGCCAGCAGCCCAGCTAGCGGGTACGCTAGCACAGATACGCAGTATTTT. Protein: CASSPASGYASTDTQYF.

The CDR3 nucleotides read TGTGCCAGCCAACGGGGGTCTTTTGGAAACACCATATATTTT. This sequence encodes CASQRGSFGNTIYF. The rearrangement uses TRBV19 and TRBJ1-3, with D perhaps TRBD1 (5 bases). Germline values: CDR1 LNHDA, CDR2 SQIVND (reference sequence). The CDR3 has 14 residues. The V end lost 9 bases, the J end lost 3 bases, and 15 bases lay between the germline ends. Drawing the rest from reference TRBV19 and TRBJ1-3, the complete variable domain is DGGITQSPKYLFRKEGQNVTLSCEQNLNHDAMYWYRQDPGQGLRLIYYSQIVNDFQKGDIAEGYSVSREKKESFPLTVTSAQKNPTAFYLCASQRGSFGNTIYFGEGSWLTVV.